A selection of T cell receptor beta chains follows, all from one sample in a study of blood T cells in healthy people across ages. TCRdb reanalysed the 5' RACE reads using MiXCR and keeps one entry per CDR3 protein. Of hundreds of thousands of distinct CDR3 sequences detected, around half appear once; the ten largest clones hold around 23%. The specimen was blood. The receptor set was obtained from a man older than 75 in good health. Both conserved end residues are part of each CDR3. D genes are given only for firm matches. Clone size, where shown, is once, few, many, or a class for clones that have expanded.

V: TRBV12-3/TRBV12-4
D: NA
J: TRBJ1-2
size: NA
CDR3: CASSSGRGYTF
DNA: TGTGCCAGCAGCTCCGGCCGGGGCTACACCTTC

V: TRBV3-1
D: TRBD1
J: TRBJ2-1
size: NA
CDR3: CASRPHRGESSYNEQFF
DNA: TGTGCCAGCAGACCGCACAGGGGCGAATCCTCCTACAATGAGCAGTTCTTC

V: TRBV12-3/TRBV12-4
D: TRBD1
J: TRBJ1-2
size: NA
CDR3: CASSRQGFYTF
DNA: TGTGCCAGCAGCCGACAGGGGTTCTACACCTTC

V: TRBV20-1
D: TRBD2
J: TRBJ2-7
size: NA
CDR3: CSASRTSGSYEQYF
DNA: TGCAGTGCTTCCCGGACTAGCGGGAGTTACGAGCAGTACTTC

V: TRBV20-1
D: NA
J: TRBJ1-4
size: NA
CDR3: CSAYPSRTTGEKLFF
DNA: TGCAGTGCTTACCCGTCGAGGACCACGGGTGAAAAACTGTTTTTT

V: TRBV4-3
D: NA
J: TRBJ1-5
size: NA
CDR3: CASSQVRNQPQHF
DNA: TGCGCCAGCAGCCAAGTCCGGAATCAGCCCCAGCATTTT

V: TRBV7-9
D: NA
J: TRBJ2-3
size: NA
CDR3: CASSLGGRASPHTDTQYF
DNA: TGTGCCAGCAGCTTAGGCGGTAGGGCTAGCCCGCACACAGATACGCAGTATTTT

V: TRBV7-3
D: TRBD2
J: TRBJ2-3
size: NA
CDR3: CASSLPRTSQGTDTQYF
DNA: TGTGCCAGCAGCTTACCCCGGACTAGCCAGGGCACAGATACGCAGTATTTT

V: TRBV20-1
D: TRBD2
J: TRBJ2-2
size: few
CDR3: CSALSSGRPGELFF
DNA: TGCAGTGCCCTTTCTAGCGGGAGACCCGGGGAGCTGTTTTTT

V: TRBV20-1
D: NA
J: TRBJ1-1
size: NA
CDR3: CSARAAGNTEAFF
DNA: TGCAGTGCTAGAGCCGCGGGGAACACTGAAGCTTTCTTT

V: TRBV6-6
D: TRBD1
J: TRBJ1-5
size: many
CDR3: CASSPPGGEDNQPQHF
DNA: TGTGCCAGCAGCCCACCAGGGGGGGAGGACAATCAGCCCCAGCATTTT

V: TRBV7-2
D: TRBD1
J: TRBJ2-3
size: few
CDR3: CASSLGGQADTQYF
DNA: TGTGCCAGCAGCCTAGGGGGCCAGGCAGACACGCAGTATTTT

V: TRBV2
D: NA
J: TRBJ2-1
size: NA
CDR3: CASSTGFNEQFF
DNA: TGTGCCAGCAGTACAGGGTTCAATGAGCAGTTCTTC

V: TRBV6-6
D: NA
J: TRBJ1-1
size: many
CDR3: CASSPRGEAFF
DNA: TGTGCCAGCAGTCCGAGGGGTGAAGCTTTCTTT

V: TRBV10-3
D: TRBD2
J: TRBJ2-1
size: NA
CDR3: CAISGSGERSYSEQFF
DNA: TGTGCCATCAGTGGTAGCGGGGAGCGCTCCTACAGTGAGCAGTTCTTC

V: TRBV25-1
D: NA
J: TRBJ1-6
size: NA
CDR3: CASSGSGNPPYSPLHF
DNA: TGTGCCAGCAGTGGCTCAGGGAATCCCCCCTATTCACCCCTCCACTTT

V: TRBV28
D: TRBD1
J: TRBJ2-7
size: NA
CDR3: CATGTAKTYEQYF
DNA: TGTGCCACAGGGACAGCGAAGACCTACGAGCAGTACTTC

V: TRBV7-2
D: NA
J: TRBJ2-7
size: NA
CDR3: CASSFGTEYNDQYF
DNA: TGTGCCAGCAGCTTCGGGACGGAATACAATGATCAGTACTTC

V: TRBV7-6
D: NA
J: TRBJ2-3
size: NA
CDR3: CASSLLGPITDTQYF
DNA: TGTGCCAGCAGCTTACTCGGGCCAATCACAGATACGCAGTATTTT

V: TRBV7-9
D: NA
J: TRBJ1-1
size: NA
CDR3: CASSFGLNEAFF
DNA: TGTGCCAGCAGCTTCGGCCTGAACGAAGCTTTCTTT